The clone carrying this T cell receptor beta chain appeared many times. No antigen is known for it. The data originate from a study of blood T cells in healthy people across ages. Study outcomes and limitations: There were more naive CD4+ cells and higher diversity in long-lived donors than in aged donors.

The second PCR ran about 6 to 12 cycles with a sample-barcoded 5' primer and J-beta primers. TCRdb reanalysed the 5' RACE reads using MiXCR and keeps one entry per CDR3 protein. The sample consists of about 930,000 distinct CDR3 sequences, roughly 28% of them appearing once. V lost 3 bases and J 3 bases, leaving 15 bases between the germline ends. This CDR3 region has 15 residues. Germline CDR1 MGHRA, CDR2 YSYEKL. The study drew donors from healthy Caucasian individuals in Russia aged roughly 6 to 90. These data are also associated with another study on T cells of mothers and their children. From that second work: Every mother supplied over 8 million TCR beta CDR3 reads and every child 2.5 million to 3.5 million.

Input material: blood. This TCR derives from a woman aged 35 to 49 in good health. The V call is TRBV4-1, the J call TRBJ2-7; D might be TRBD1 (6 bases). CDR3 in amino acids: CASSHPGQGFYEQYF. The CDR3 nucleotides are TGCGCCAGCAGCCACCCGGGACAAGGCTTCTACGAGCAGTACTTC.